One TCR beta chain is described in this entry. The data are from a study of blood T cells in healthy people across ages. Deletions cut 0 bases from V and 1 base from J, with 12 bases between. The CDR3 length is 16 residues. Germline V gene lookup returns CDR1 MDHEN and CDR2 SYDVKM. Sample-barcoded 5' priming and a J-beta primer mix drove a second PCR of roughly 6 to 12 cycles. TCRdb called the 5' RACE reads again in MiXCR, with one record for every CDR3 protein. The table lists approximately 490,000 distinct CDR3 sequences, less than 25% of them singletons. These data were likewise used in another study, on T cells of mothers and their children. That source notes: Nobody spotted any persistent microchimeric T cell clones.

The genes are TRBV28 and TRBJ2-5, with D tentatively TRBD2 (5 bases). The receptor was derived from a boy aged 5-17 years in good health. The source material was blood. The CDR3 sequence is CASSLWGERSQETQYF. The CDR3 DNA reads TGTGCCAGCAGTTTATGGGGAGAGCGGAGCCAAGAGACCCAGTACTTC.